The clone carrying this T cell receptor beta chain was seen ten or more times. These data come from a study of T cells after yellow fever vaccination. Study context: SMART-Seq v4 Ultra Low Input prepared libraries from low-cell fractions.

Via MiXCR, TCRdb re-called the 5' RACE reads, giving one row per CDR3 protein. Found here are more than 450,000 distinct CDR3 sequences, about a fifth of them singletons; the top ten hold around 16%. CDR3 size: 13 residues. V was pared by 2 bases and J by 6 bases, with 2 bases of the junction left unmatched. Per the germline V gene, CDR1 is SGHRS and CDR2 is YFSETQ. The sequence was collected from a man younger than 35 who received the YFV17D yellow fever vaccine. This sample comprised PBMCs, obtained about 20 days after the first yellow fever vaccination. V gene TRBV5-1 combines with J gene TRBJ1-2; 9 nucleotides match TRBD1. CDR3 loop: CASSLQGADGYTF. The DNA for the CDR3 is TGCGCCAGCAGCTTACAGGGGGCGGATGGCTACACCTTC.